The sequence of this T cell receptor (beta chain) was determined in a study of CD8 T cells in ankylosing spondylitis. Study-wide results and limits: A TCR beta motif of under 10 highly homologous variants appeared characteristic of ankylosing spondylitis blood. Significant enrichment of disease-linked clones was reported in matched ankylosing spondylitis synovial fluid. In synovial fluid and blood from reactive arthritis, some motif variants were previously reported.

It was by quantitative 5'-RACE with molecular barcodes that TCR beta libraries were made. TCRdb itself ran the 5' RACE reads through MiXCR, one entry per CDR3 protein. Of 310,000 or so distinct CDR3 sequences in the sample, 20% are singletons; the top ten hold about 8.2%. The CDR3 covers 15 residues. Trimming pared 3 bases from V and 6 bases from J, leaving 15 bases between. About this clonotype itself: Antigen unknown.

Sequencing was carried out using blood, either unsorted or a sorted T cell fraction (not recorded which). This sequence originates from a male donor with ankylosing spondylitis or in good health (not recorded which). This chain connects TRBV12-3 or TRBV12-4 to TRBJ2-4, with D possibly being TRBD1 or TRBD2 (6 bases each). CDR3 DNA: TGTGCCAGCAGTTTTAGGGGGGCGCGGGGAAACATTCAGTACTTC. This encodes CASSFRGARGNIQYF.